What follows is one TCR beta chain and its context. There is no known antigen for this receptor. For sequencing, an Illumina HiSeq 2000 was employed. TCR beta cDNA libraries were prepared using 5'RACE template switching, which introduced a universal primer site and unique molecular identifiers. Synthesis of cDNA was primed from the TCR beta constant segment and was followed by two consecutive PCR amplification steps. The study's processing was this. Reads were demultiplexed and grouped by UMI with MIGEC, and clonotypes were assembled and quantified with MiTCR. Only TCR cDNA sequences supported by at least two reads were kept to exclude erroneous sequences. The tcR package was used for downstream repertoire analysis, and clonotypes were matched between fractions using CDR3 nucleotide sequence together with V segment. Antigen specificity was annotated against VDJdb with VDJmatch, allowing one amino acid substitution in CDR3. Following TCRdb reprocessing, every CDR3 protein sequence forms one entry, and DNA is not provided. In this record, the V and J calls reflect TCRdb's handling and not the investigators' own analysis. The sample has about 160,000 distinct CDR3 sequences on record. The ten largest clones capture approximately 18% of the sample.

HCMV-specific IgG was detected in serum with a commercial ELISA kit to determine HCMV serostatus. Peripheral blood mononuclear cells were isolated from blood by Ficoll density gradient centrifugation. The CDR3 goes from the cysteine to the phenylalanine over 17 residues. No DNA appears here. These data originate in a study of T cells expressing NK-cell markers (dated by TCRdb to about 2020). Regarding the study in general: In sorted CD3+CD56+NKG2C+, CD3+CD56+NKG2C- and CD3+CD56-NKG2C+ T-cell subsets from eight donors, TCR beta-chain repertoires were profiled. The study sequenced eight donors, all healthy volunteers chosen at random: three men and five women. Illumina HiSeq 2000/2500, MiSeq or NextSeq was used to sequence libraries as 2 x 150 bp reads. Among the eight sequenced donors, only one was HCMV-seronegative, while the other seven were HCMV-seropositive. Beyond this particular receptor, the publication reports: Whether the expanded NKG2C-expressing T cell clones were specific for HCMV antigens was left unclear. In 5 to 7 donors, the dominant CD3+CD56+NKG2C+ clonotypes ranked among the top 10 CD8+ clonotypes, making up about 1.0-7.0% of CD8+ T cells. Those dominant clonotypes were again the most abundant among CD3+CD56-NKG2C+ cells in a few donors, at about 28.3-60.1%.

The sample taken for sequencing was blood T cells: a sorted CD56 or NKG2C T cell subset, CD4+ or CD8+ T cells, or bulk PBMC T cells (not recorded which). Here the chain combines TRBV12-3 or TRBV12-4 and TRBJ2-1; lacking DNA, the TRBD1 call made by TCRdb goes unchecked. The TCR originated in a woman between 18 and 70 years old in good health. The CDR3 here reads CASINRDRASSYNEQFF.